Presented here are 7 T cell receptor beta chains from one specimen sequenced in a study of shared clonotypes between healthy human individuals. Profiled with immunoSEQ multiplex PCR; TCRdb holds only in-frame clones, not every one. Seen here are roughly 2.2 million clones, 90% to 95% observed once, and the top ten hold around 0.4%. Sequencing was performed on naive CD4+ T cells from PBMCs. As to subset: CD45RA+ positively selected. The receptor source for this set is a man younger than 30 in good health. Some clones in this sample may be carry-over from other donors' samples.

The chain recombines TRBV11-2 with TRBJ2-1; 9 bases align to TRBD1. The V gene end was trimmed by 6 bases and the J gene end by 7 bases; junction bases not matched to a gene: 7. Germline V gene data show CDR1 as SGHAT and CDR2 as FQNNGV. This CDR3 has 14 residues. The chain's CDR3 is CASRIGTGSNEQFF. CDR3 nucleotide sequence: TGTGCCAGCAGGATTGGGACAGGGTCAAATGAGCAGTTCTTC. The variable domain in full, completed from reference TRBV11-2 and TRBJ2-1, reads EAGVAQSPRYKIIEKRQSVAFWCNPISGHATLYWYQQILGQGPKLLIQFQNNGVVDDSQLPKDRFSAERLKGVDSTLKIQPAKLEDSAVYLCASRIGTGSNEQFFGPGTRLTVL.

V usage is TRBV28 and J usage is TRBJ2-4, with 10 bases aligning to TRBD2. This CDR3 contains 17 residues. V lost 2 bases and J lost 2; bases outside the gene matches: 6. Germline V gives CDR1 MDHEN, CDR2 SYDVKM. The DNA for the CDR3 is TGTGCCAGCAGTTTACGTAGGACTAGCGGTACCAAAAACATTCAGTACTTC. Translation gives CASSLRRTSGTKNIQYF.

This chain connects TRBV7-9 to TRBJ1-2; D unclear. Germline lookup yields CDR1 SEHNR and CDR2 FQNEAQ (reference sequence). This CDR3 comprises 13 residues. V was clipped by 5 bases and J by 8 bases, with 15 bases between them. The DNA of the CDR3 is TGTGCCAGCAGCCCCGGGCCTTGGTGGGGCTACACCTTC. It codes for CASSPGPWWGYTF.

This chain links TRBV5-1 with TRBJ2-7; TRBD1 is a possible D gene (6 bases). CDR1 is SGHRS and CDR2 is YFSETQ in the germline V gene. CDR3 length equals 14 residues. V was pared by 1 base and J by 3 bases, with 11 bases between. The CDR3 spells CASSLRLRGYEQYF. The DNA of the CDR3 is TGCGCCAGCAGCTTGCGTCTCAGGGGCTACGAGCAGTACTTC. The full variable domain, in which reference TRBV5-1 and TRBJ2-7 provide the parts outside the CDR3, is KAGVTQTPRYLIKTRGQQVTLSCSPISGHRSVSWYQQTPGQGLQFLFEYFSETQRNKGNFPGRFSGRQFSNSRSEMNVSTLELGDSALYLCASSLRLRGYEQYFGPGTRLTVT.

V is TRBV27 and J is TRBJ2-7, with 7 bases that match TRBD2. CDR1 MNHEY and CDR2 SMNVEV come from the germline V gene (reference sequence). The CDR3 has 16 amino acids. V lost 5 bases and J lost 6; bases outside the gene matches: 16. The CDR3 sequence is CASSLTPQRGGVEQYF. CDR3 DNA sequence: TGTGCCAGCAGTCTAACCCCCCAGCGGGGCGGAGTCGAGCAGTACTTC.

The genes are TRBV5-8 and TRBJ2-1, with D perhaps given as TRBD1 or TRBD2 (6 bases each). Germline CDR1 SGHTS, CDR2 YDEGEE. Deletions cut 0 bases from V and 0 bases from J, with 13 bases between. The CDR3 has 17 residues. CDR3 DNA sequence: TGTGCCAGCAGCTTGGGGGGGGCCCGAAGCTCCTACAATGAGCAGTTCTTC. This encodes CASSLGGARSSYNEQFF.

This chain uses TRBV5-1 with TRBJ2-7; 13 nucleotides align to TRBD2. The CDR3 consists of 15 residues. V trimming: 2 bases; J trimming: 6 bases; junction bases outside the gene matches: 5. CDR1 SGHRS and CDR2 YFSETQ come from the germline V gene. This CDR3 is CASSFSGTSGIEQYF. The CDR3 DNA reads TGCGCCAGCAGCTTCTCCGGGACTAGCGGGATCGAGCAGTACTTC.